The source of this T cell receptor beta chain is a study of T cells in Graves' hyperthyroidism and ophthalmopathy. V lost 3 bases and J lost 2, with 11 bases in between. The CDR3 consists of 15 residues. Germline V gene data show CDR1 as LNHDA and CDR2 as SQIVND (reference sequence). Amplification of TCR beta CDR3 regions used RNA as the template. First-round RT-PCR of the TCR CDR3 relied on the HTBI primer set. A single record per CDR3 protein comes from TCRdb applying MiXCR to the multiplex PCR reads. The data show a few hundred thousand distinct CDR3 sequences, roughly 20% seen once. Patients counted as stable if ophthalmopathy did not develop within 18 months. Diagnoses were established using clinical symptoms, serum thyroxine and TRAb, thyroid ultrasound and orbital computed tomography. This clonotype was seen a few times. Its antigen is as yet unknown. Study-level findings and limits: Appearing also in blood were most of the thyroid clonotypes expanded above 0.001.

The source material was blood. The chain is built from TRBV19 and TRBJ1-5; D is unresolved. The source of this sequence is a man aged 18 to 30 with Graves' hyperthyroidism. Here the CDR3 reads CASSIPPGRNQPQHF. For the CDR3, the DNA is TGTGCCAGTAGTATCCCTCCGGGCCGCAATCAGCCCCAGCATTTT.